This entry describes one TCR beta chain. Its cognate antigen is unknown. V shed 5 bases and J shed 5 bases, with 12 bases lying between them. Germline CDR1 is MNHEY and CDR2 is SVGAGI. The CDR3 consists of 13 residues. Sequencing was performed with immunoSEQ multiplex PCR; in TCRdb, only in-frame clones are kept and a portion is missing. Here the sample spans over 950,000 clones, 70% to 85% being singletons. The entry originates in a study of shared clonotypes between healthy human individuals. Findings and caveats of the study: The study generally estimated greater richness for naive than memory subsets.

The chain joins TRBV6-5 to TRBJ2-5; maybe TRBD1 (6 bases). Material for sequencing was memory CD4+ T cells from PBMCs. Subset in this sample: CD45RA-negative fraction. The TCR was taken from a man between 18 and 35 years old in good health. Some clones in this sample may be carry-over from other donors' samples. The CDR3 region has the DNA TGTGCCAGCAGTCAGATCACAGGGGAGACCCAGTACTTC. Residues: CASSQITGETQYF.